This entry features one T cell receptor (beta chain) sequence. These data are taken from a study of blood T cell repertoires in COVID-19. Study at large: Collection of acute and convalescent COVID-19 samples took place in the United States, Italy and Spain.

Only in-frame clones appear in the TCRdb table, and some are missing; sequencing was by immunoSEQ multiplex PCR. This sample carries about 43,000 clones, more than 65% of them seen once, and the ten largest clones take 23%. V lost 3 bases, J lost 5 bases, and 10 bases lay in between. Germline assignment: CDR1 SGHDN and CDR2 FVKESK. The length of the CDR3 is 13 residues. This chain connects TRBV14 to TRBJ2-5; no firm D call. The TCR originated in a woman aged 55 to 70 with acute or convalescent COVID-19. Sequenced material: peripheral blood. The CDR3 DNA reads as TGTGCCAGCAGCCAGGGCCCTCTGGAGACCCAGTACTTC. It encodes CASSQGPLETQYF. The variable domain in full, with the rest retrieved from reference TRBV14 and TRBJ2-5, is EAGVTQFPSHSVIEKGQTVTLRCDPISGHDNLYWYRRVMGKEIKFLLHFVKESKQDESGMPNNRFLAERTGGTYSTLKVQPAELEDSGVYFCASSQGPLETQYFGPGTRLLVL.